The next 24 T cell receptor beta chains were all read from a single sample in a study of regulatory T cells in long-lasting Graves disease. Stated time point: persistent/refractory GD, antithyroid drugs over 5 years with positive TRAb. Preparation of the TCR library used RNA extracted from PBMCs. Both iRepertoire HTBI primers and Arm-PCR of CDR3 regions were used to build the TCR beta libraries. Each CDR3 protein is one row after TCRdb ran MiXCR on the multiplex PCR reads. The sample carries hundreds of thousands of distinct CDR3 sequences, around 30% recorded once. Sequencing used peripheral blood mononuclear cells (PBMCs), obtained when the disease was refractory, from a patient treated with antithyroid drugs. The receptor set was obtained from a female donor with Graves disease.

This clonotype was seen a few times. CDR3 protein: CASSVHLTPFF. The DNA for the CDR3 is TGTGCCAGCAGTGTTCACCTGACGCCTTTCTTT. The chain links TRBV25-1 to TRBJ1-1; no clear D gene. CDR1 and CDR2 from the germline V gene are MGHDK and SYGVNS. V was cut by 4 bases and J by 12 bases, with 12 bases left in between. CDR3 size: 11 residues.

The rearrangement uses TRBV20-1 and TRBJ2-7; 12 positions agree with TRBD2. V trimming: 6 bases; J trimming: 3 bases; junction bases outside the gene matches: 6. The germline CDR1 and CDR2 sequences are DFQATT and SNEGSKA (reference sequence). CDR3 size: 14 residues. The CDR3: CSASLAGGHYEQYF. DNA of the CDR3: TGCAGTGCCAGCCTAGCGGGAGGGCACTACGAGCAGTACTTC.

This clonotype appeared a few times. This chain links TRBV5-6 with TRBJ2-7, with 12 bases fitting TRBD2. The germline CDR1 and CDR2 sequences are SGHDT and YYEEEE. The CDR3 is made up of 14 amino acids. Losses at the gene ends were 6 bases for V and 5 bases for J; bases not matched to a gene: 6. In nucleotides, the CDR3 is TGTGCCAGCACCAGGACTAGCGGGATACACGAGCAGTACTTC. It is translated as CASTRTSGIHEQYF.

The sample holds a few counts of this clonotype. The V gene is TRBV6-1, the J gene TRBJ1-3, with a tentative D call TRBD1 (5 bases). The V gene lost 5 bases and the J gene lost 2 bases, with 13 bases spanning the gap. Germline CDR1 reads MNHNS; CDR2 reads SASEGT. This CDR3 is 15 amino acids long. Here the CDR3 DNA reads TGTGCCAGCAGTAGGAGCCAGGGAACTGGAAACACCATATATTTT. As protein: CASSRSQGTGNTIYF.

The CDR3 region is CASMENSGLNTGELFF. The CDR3 DNA follows: TGTGCCAGCATGGAAAATAGCGGTTTGAACACCGGGGAGCTGTTTTTT. The chain has TRBV6-1 and TRBJ2-2; weak D call: TRBD2 (6 bases). V lost 7 bases and J 1 base, leaving 16 bases between the germline ends. The CDR3 is 16 residues long. Germline lookup yields CDR1 MNHNS and CDR2 SASEGT.

The chain carries TRBV29-1 and TRBJ1-4; D unresolved. The V end was cut by 6 bases, the J end by 7 bases, with 9 bases between. CDR1 SQVTM and CDR2 ANQGSEA come from the germline V gene. This CDR3 comprises 11 residues. Here the CDR3 reads CSVRTSEKLFF. DNA for the CDR3: TGCAGCGTCCGGACGTCTGAAAAACTGTTTTTT.

J is TRBJ2-5 and V is TRBV7-9; no reliable D call. V was pared by 4 bases and J by 3 bases, with 12 bases between. The germline gives CDR1 SEHNR, CDR2 FQNEAQ (reference sequence). This CDR3 contains 14 residues. The DNA for the CDR3 is TGTGCCAGCAGCTCCCTGGCCAGTGAAGAGACCCAGTACTTC. It translates to CASSSLASEETQYF.

The chain recombines TRBV6-1 with TRBJ2-1; possible D gene TRBD2, 6 bases. Per the germline V gene, CDR1 is MNHNS and CDR2 is SASEGT. Trimming took 5 bases from V and 6 from J, leaving 17 bases between them. CDR3 length equals 15 residues. The DNA of the CDR3 is TGTGCCAGCAGTCCTCGGCGGGGAATGATCAATGAGCAGTTCTTC. Its protein product is CASSPRRGMINEQFF.

Concerning this clonotype itself: A read error is possible here, since a much larger clone lies one base away. This sequence joins TRBV29-1 and TRBJ2-6; D call uncertain. Germline values: CDR1 SQVTM, CDR2 ANQGSEA. V lost 0 bases to trimming and J lost 6 bases, with 12 bases between them. The CDR3 length is 15 residues. CDR3 in amino acids: CSVEDGVVEANVLTF. The CDR3 DNA reads TGCAGCGTTGAAGATGGAGTTGTTGAGGCCAACGTCCTGACTTTC.

This clonotype came up many times. This rearrangement joins TRBV2 to TRBJ1-1, with TRBD1 as a possible D gene (6 bases). The germline V gene has CDR1 SNHLY and CDR2 FYNNEI. V gave up 3 bases and J gave up 0 bases, with 14 bases separating them. The CDR3 has 16 residues. The CDR3 is CASSDGGGQLNTEAFF. DNA for the CDR3: TGTGCCAGCAGTGATGGGGGGGGGCAGTTGAACACTGAAGCTTTCTTT.

The table lists this clonotype with a few counts. J is TRBJ1-1 and V is TRBV27; D remains ambiguous. V lost 6 bases to trimming and J lost 0 bases, with 11 bases between them. Per the germline V gene, CDR1 is MNHEY and CDR2 is SMNVEV (reference sequence). There are 14 residues in the CDR3. CDR3: CASSPEMMNTEAFF. The CDR3 region has the DNA TGTGCCAGCAGCCCAGAGATGATGAACACTGAAGCTTTCTTT.

The sample holds a few counts of this clonotype. This chain links TRBV6-1 with TRBJ2-2; the D gene is possibly TRBD2 (6 bases). V gave up 6 bases and J gave up 6 bases, with 11 bases separating them. Germline V gives CDR1 MNHNS, CDR2 SASEGT. The CDR3 runs to 13 residues. CDR3 in amino acids: CASSIRGSGELFF. The CDR3 region has the DNA TGTGCCAGCAGCATTCGGGGGTCCGGGGAGCTGTTTTTT.

The chain combines TRBV12-3 or TRBV12-4 with TRBJ2-2; tentatively, D is TRBD2 (7 bases). The CDR3 loop spans 16 amino acids. Deletions cut 4 bases from V and 3 bases from J, with 15 bases between. The CDR3 DNA reads TGTGCCAGCAGTTACTCTGGGCGGGGGCACACCGGGGAGCTGTTTTTT. Its translation is CASSYSGRGHTGELFF.

The rearrangement links TRBV30 to TRBJ1-1, with 7 bases aligning to TRBD1. Germline lookup yields CDR1 GTSNPN and CDR2 SVGIG (reference sequence). The CDR3 length is 15 residues. V was pared by 0 bases and J by 5 bases, with 9 bases of the junction left unmatched. The CDR3 DNA follows: TGTGCCTGGAGTGTCCCACGACAGGGCGGGACTGAAGCTTTCTTT. It is translated as CAWSVPRQGGTEAFF.

This clonotype was seen a handful of times. This rearrangement joins TRBV7-3 to TRBJ1-1; tentative D call: TRBD1 (5 bases). Trimming stripped 5 bases from V and 5 bases from J, with 15 bases between. The CDR3 sequence is 14 residues long. Per germline, CDR1 SGHTA and CDR2 FQGTGA. Here the CDR3 reads CASSDGGIPTEAFF. DNA for the CDR3: TGTGCCAGCAGCGATGGGGGTATCCCGACTGAAGCTTTCTTT.

The CDR3 loop is CASSLAWGGEKLFF. The CDR3 DNA reads TGTGCCAGCAGTTTAGCATGGGGTGGTGAAAAACTGTTTTTT. V is TRBV12-3 or TRBV12-4 and J is TRBJ1-4; D gene unclear. V gave up 0 bases and J gave up 7 bases, with 9 bases separating them. This CDR3 comprises 14 residues.

J is TRBJ2-1 and V is TRBV2; D is unclear. Germline CDR1 SNHLY, CDR2 FYNNEI. The CDR3 runs to 14 residues. V shed 9 bases and J shed 0 bases, with 12 bases lying between them. This chain's CDR3 is CASTKESSYNEQFF. The DNA for the CDR3 is TGTGCCAGTACCAAGGAGAGCTCCTACAATGAGCAGTTCTTC.

In this sample, this clonotype turned up once. This chain connects TRBV7-3 to TRBJ2-2; D unclear. Germline V gives CDR1 SGHTA, CDR2 FQGTGA. The CDR3 is 14 amino acids. V was pared by 2 bases and J by 3 bases, with 7 bases between. The CDR3 loop is CASSLQADTGELFF. The DNA for the CDR3 is TGTGCCAGCAGCTTACAGGCTGACACCGGGGAGCTGTTTTTT.

At least ten counts were recorded for this clonotype. V usage is TRBV20-1 and J usage is TRBJ2-5; weak D call: TRBD2 (6 bases). The CDR3 loop spans 15 amino acids. V lost 3 bases and J 5 bases, leaving 19 bases between the germline ends. Germline assignment: CDR1 DFQATT and CDR2 SNEGSKA (reference sequence). DNA of the CDR3: TGCAGTGCTAGGTCAAGGGCGGGATTCGACGAGACCCAGTACTTC. Amino acids: CSARSRAGFDETQYF.

In its sample, this clonotype was seen many times. This sequence joins TRBV6-5 and TRBJ2-7, with 7 bases identical to TRBD1. CDR1 MNHEY and CDR2 SVGAGI come from the germline V gene. CDR3 length: 15 amino acids. Unmatched junction bases numbered 4, after V lost 0 bases and J lost 2 bases. The CDR3 nucleotides read TGTGCCAGCAGTTACTCGAGGGACAGCACCTACGAGCAGTACTTC. Translation: CASSYSRDSTYEQYF.

This clonotype was detected only a few times. The V and J genes are TRBV2 and TRBJ2-5; 13 bases line up with TRBD2. The CDR3 length is 14 residues. V lost 7 bases, J lost 5 bases, and 4 bases stayed unmatched. The germline V gene encodes CDR1 SNHLY and CDR2 FYNNEI. The CDR3 coding sequence is TGTGCCAGCACCTTGACTAGCGGGGGGGAGACCCAGTACTTC. Translating gives CASTLTSGGETQYF.

The chain links TRBV4-1 to TRBJ1-1; D may be TRBD1 (5 bases). The CDR3 has 14 residues. The germline V gene has CDR1 MGHRA and CDR2 YSYEKL. Trimming stripped 6 bases from V and 2 bases from J, with 13 bases between. DNA of the CDR3: TGCGCCAGCAGTGATTGGGGGTATAACACTGAAGCTTTCTTT. Encoded protein: CASSDWGYNTEAFF.

The chain is built from TRBV19 and TRBJ1-2, with D perhaps matching TRBD1 (6 bases). Looked up from germline, CDR1 is LNHDA and CDR2 is SQIVND (reference sequence). Deletions cut 1 base from V and 2 bases from J, with 14 bases between. CDR3 length equals 16 residues. The CDR3 DNA follows: TGTGCCAGTAGTATAGCGGGACAAAAACTGAACTATGGCTACACCTTC. Amino acids: CASSIAGQKLNYGYTF.

This clonotype occurred a few times. V and J are TRBV10-3 and TRBJ1-1; a possible D gene is TRBD1 (5 bases). Between the trimmed V and J ends, which lost 4 bases and 2 bases, there was a span of 11 bases. The CDR3 is 14 amino acids. The germline V gene encodes CDR1 ENHRY and CDR2 SYGVKD. CDR3 sequence: CAISGGEGNTEAFF. The CDR3 bases are TGTGCCATCAGTGGGGGGGAGGGAAACACTGAAGCTTTCTTT.